This T cell receptor (beta chain) was sequenced during a study of T cells in Graves' hyperthyroidism and ophthalmopathy. CDR1 and CDR2 (germline): SGDLS, YYNGEE. The V and J ends lost 0 bases and 5 bases respectively, with 24 bases between them. CDR3 length: 18 amino acids. TCR beta CDR3 regions were amplified from RNA transcripts. The TCR CDR3 was amplified in a first-round RT-PCR using the HTBI primer set. Each CDR3 protein is one row after TCRdb ran MiXCR on the multiplex PCR reads. The table lists under 300,000 distinct CDR3 sequences, around 22% of them singletons. The sequence was obtained from a man younger than 45 with Graves' ophthalmopathy. Source material: blood. The chain employs TRBV9 and TRBJ2-7; perhaps TRBD2 as D (6 bases). The chain's CDR3 is CASSVGGPNAGPGHEQYF. In nucleotides, the CDR3 is TGTGCCAGCAGCGTAGGAGGTCCTAATGCGGGACCCGGGCACGAGCAGTACTTC. Filled out from reference TRBV9 and TRBJ2-7, the complete variable domain reads DSGVTQTPKHLITATGQRVTLRCSPRSGDLSVYWYQQSLDQGLQFLIQYYNGEERAKGNILERFSAQQFPDLHSELNLSSLELGDSALYFCASSVGGPNAGPGHEQYFGPGTRLTVT.